Following are 31 T cell receptor beta chains from one sample sequenced in a study of blood T cell repertoires in COVID-19. Using immunoSEQ multiplex PCR, the repertoire was profiled, and TCRdb retains in-frame clones only, with some absent. This sample carries 80,000 or so clones, roughly four fifths of them seen once, and the ten largest clones take about 35%. Sequencing was carried out using peripheral blood. These receptors were collected from a woman in her sixties or seventies with acute or convalescent COVID-19.

The V gene is TRBV7-9, the J gene TRBJ2-5; D gene unclear. CDR1 and CDR2 (germline): SEHNR, FQNEAQ (reference sequence). Trimming cost V 1 base and J 7 bases, with 7 bases left between them. The CDR3 spans 12 residues. The CDR3 DNA sequence: TGTGCCAGCAGCTTAGGAACGGGGACCCAGTACTTC. Encoded protein: CASSLGTGTQYF.

This clone occurred a few times. For the CDR3, the DNA is TGTGCCTGGGCCGAGGCAGGGGGCGTCGAAAAACTGTTTTTT. It is translated as CAWAEAGGVEKLFF. V usage is TRBV30 and J usage is TRBJ1-4; 8 nucleotides align to TRBD1. Germline V gene sequence: CDR1 GTSNPN, CDR2 SVGIG (reference sequence). The CDR3 consists of 14 residues. V shed 5 bases and J 8 bases; nucleotides not matched to a gene: 10.

This clone was observed once. The chain employs TRBV5-1 and TRBJ2-5; D is perhaps TRBD1 (5 bases). Germline values: CDR1 SGHRS, CDR2 YFSETQ. Trimming removed 1 base at V and 3 bases at J, with 10 bases between. The CDR3 covers 14 residues. CDR3 sequence reads: CASSLMRQKETQYF. CDR3 sequence (DNA): TGCGCCAGCAGCTTGATGAGACAGAAAGAGACCCAGTACTTC.

V is TRBV29-1 and J is TRBJ2-7, with 7 bases fitting TRBD1. Germline CDR1 reads SQVTM; CDR2 reads ANQGSEA. This CDR3 is 13 amino acids long. V was pared by 7 bases and J by 4 bases, with 10 bases of the junction left unmatched. The CDR3 coding sequence is TGCAGCGCGAAACGGGACAGTGCTTACGAGCAGTACTTC. Protein: CSAKRDSAYEQYF.

V usage is TRBV3-1 (or the pseudogene TRBV3-2) and J usage is TRBJ2-5, with TRBD2 matching 12 bases. Unmatched junction bases numbered 6, after V lost 0 bases and J lost 1 base. The germline V gene has CDR1 LGHDT and CDR2 YNNKEL (reference sequence). This CDR3 is built from 18 residues. The CDR3: CASSQDIELAGGQETQYF. CDR3 nucleotide sequence: TGTGCCAGCAGCCAAGATATCGAACTAGCGGGAGGCCAAGAGACCCAGTACTTC.

The sample holds one count of this clone. In DNA form, the CDR3 reads TGTGCCAGCACTCCAGAAGGGGGCGGGTATCAGCCCCAGCATTTT. Protein: CASTPEGGGYQPQHF. The V and J genes are TRBV6-5 and TRBJ1-5, with 7 bases aligning to TRBD1. The J segment lost 5 bases and the V segment lost 7 bases, leaving 11 bases of the junction unmatched. The CDR3 runs 15 residues. Germline-derived CDR1 and CDR2 are MNHEY and SVGAGI.

The rearrangement uses TRBV2 and TRBJ1-5; no firm D call. This CDR3 region has 14 residues. Trimming pared 4 bases from V and 3 bases from J, leaving 10 bases between. Germline values: CDR1 SNHLY, CDR2 FYNNEI. CDR3 DNA: TGTGCCAGCAGTGCGGAGGACTACAATCAGCCCCAGCATTTT. Translation: CASSAEDYNQPQHF.

V is TRBV18 and J is TRBJ2-2; no firm D call. The germline CDR1 and CDR2 sequences are KGHSH and LQKENI. The CDR3 runs 16 residues. V was clipped by 0 bases and J by 4 bases, with 12 bases between them. CDR3 in DNA: TGTGCCAGCTCACCACCGGAAAACAGTTTCACCGGGGAGCTGTTTTTT. As protein: CASSPPENSFTGELFF.

The V call is TRBV11-2, the J call TRBJ2-6; D possibly corresponds to TRBD1 (6 bases). V was cut by 3 bases and J by 2 bases, with 14 bases left in between. CDR3 length: 17 amino acids. The germline CDR1 and CDR2 sequences are SGHAT and FQNNGV. For the CDR3, the DNA is TGTGCCAGCAGCTTCATGGCCCCAGGGGCTGGGGCCAACGTCCTGACTTTC. Its protein product is CASSFMAPGAGANVLTF.

The gene calls are TRBV7-3 and TRBJ2-7; 8 bases line up with TRBD1. CDR3 length equals 12 residues. V was pared by 5 bases and J by 6 bases, with 3 bases of the junction left unmatched. Germline assignment: CDR1 SGHTA and CDR2 FQGTGA. CDR3 in amino acids: CASSQTGVEQYF. The CDR3 nucleotides read TGTGCCAGCAGCCAGACAGGGGTCGAGCAGTACTTC. The entire variable domain, with the rest obtained from reference TRBV7-3 and TRBJ2-7, is as follows: GAGVSQTPSNKVTEKGKYVELRCDPISGHTALYWYRQSLGQGPEFLIYFQGTGAADDSGLPNDRFFAVRPEGSVSTLKIQRTERGDSAVYLCASSQTGVEQYFGPGTRLTVT.

This clone was seen once. The genes are TRBV3-1 (or the pseudogene TRBV3-2) and TRBJ2-1; possibly TRBD2 for D (5 bases). Deletions cut 4 bases from V and 7 bases from J, with 14 bases between. The germline gives CDR1 LGHDT, CDR2 YNNKEL (reference sequence). CDR3 size: 14 residues. The CDR3 DNA reads TGTGCCAGCAGCCCAATGCTTCGCGGGAATGAGCAGTTCTTC. Encoded protein: CASSPMLRGNEQFF.

The gene calls are TRBV10-3 and TRBJ1-3, with D hard to call. V lost 10 bases to trimming and J lost 0 bases, with 13 bases between them. This CDR3 has 14 amino acids. The germline V gene has CDR1 ENHRY and CDR2 SYGVKD. CDR3 sequence (DNA): TGTGCCACCCGCCCGGGAGACTCTGGAAACACCATATATTTT. This encodes CATRPGDSGNTIYF.

The chain is built from TRBV6-4 and TRBJ1-6, with D unresolved. V lost 4 bases to trimming and J lost 8 bases, with 12 bases between them. The CDR3 runs to 14 residues. Germline loops: CDR1 MRHNA, CDR2 SNTAGT. The CDR3 here is CASSARTEDSPLHF. The CDR3 DNA reads TGTGCCAGCAGTGCTAGGACGGAGGATTCACCCCTCCACTTT.

This clone was detected only once. V gene TRBV9 combines with J gene TRBJ2-1; tentative D call: TRBD2 (5 bases). The germline gives CDR1 SGDLS, CDR2 YYNGEE. V dropped 0 bases and J dropped 1 base, with 11 bases sitting between them. The CDR3 has 16 residues. CDR3 protein: CASSVDGVWSYNEQFF. The CDR3 nucleotides are TGTGCCAGCAGCGTAGACGGGGTTTGGTCCTACAATGAGCAGTTCTTC.

The J gene is TRBJ2-2, the V gene TRBV11-1, with D tentatively TRBD1 (5 bases). Germline lookup yields CDR1 SGHAT and CDR2 FQDESV (reference sequence). Trimming stripped 5 bases from V and 5 bases from J, with 15 bases between. The CDR3 is 15 residues long. For the CDR3, the DNA is TGTGCCAGCAGCCCAAAAGGGGCAGGGACCGGGGAGCTGTTTTTT. Translating gives CASSPKGAGTGELFF. The full variable domain, in which reference TRBV11-1 and TRBJ2-2 provide the parts outside the CDR3, is EAEVAQSPRYKITEKSQAVAFWCDPISGHATLYWYRQILGQGPELLVQFQDESVVDDSQLPKDRFSAERLKGVDSTLKIQPAELGDSAMYLCASSPKGAGTGELFFGEGSRLTVL.

The chain recombines TRBV5-5 with TRBJ2-1, with 13 bases that match TRBD2. The CDR3 runs 17 residues. V gave up 1 base and J gave up 7 bases; unmatched junction bases: 8. Looked up from germline, CDR1 is SGHKS and CDR2 is YYEKEE (reference sequence). In DNA, the CDR3 is TGTGCCAGCAGCTTGCGGCGCGGGACTAGCGGGAATAATGAGCAGTTCTTC. Its translation is CASSLRRGTSGNNEQFF.

V usage is TRBV3-1 (or the pseudogene TRBV3-2) and J usage is TRBJ2-7, with D maybe TRBD2 (6 bases). CDR3 length: 15 amino acids. Trimming shortened V by 4 bases and J by 2 bases, and 15 bases separated the two germline ends. CDR1 is LGHDT, CDR2 YNNKEL, per germline (reference sequence). This chain's CDR3 is CASSPIQAGPYEQYF. In DNA, the CDR3 is TGTGCCAGCAGCCCAATCCAAGCGGGCCCCTACGAGCAGTACTTC.

This chain joins TRBV2 and TRBJ1-3, with D tentatively TRBD1 (6 bases). Trimming took off 5 bases at V and 4 bases at J, with 12 bases between the two ends. The CDR3 totals 14 residues. In germline, CDR1 is SNHLY, CDR2 FYNNEI. The CDR3 reads CASSTGFNGNTIYF. CDR3 coding DNA: TGTGCCAGCAGTACAGGGTTTAACGGAAACACCATATATTTT.

The V call is TRBV30, the J call TRBJ1-5; D possibly corresponds to TRBD1 (6 bases). V lost 5 bases to trimming and J lost 1 base, with 18 bases between them. The V gene's germline CDR1 is GTSNPN and CDR2 SVGIG (reference sequence). The CDR3 contains 16 residues. The CDR3 DNA is TGTGCCTGGGGGCCCCTGCAGGGGTTGAGCAATCAGCCCCAGCATTTT. As protein: CAWGPLQGLSNQPQHF. The full variable domain, rest sourced from reference TRBV30 and TRBJ1-5, is SQTIHQWPATLVQPVGSPLSLECTVEGTSNPNLYWYRQAAGRGLQLLFYSVGIGQISSEVPQNLSASRPQDRQFILSSKKLLLSDSGFYLCAWGPLQGLSNQPQHFGDGTRLSIL.

The chain uses TRBV12-5 and TRBJ2-1; weak D call: TRBD1 (6 bases). Germline V gene lookup returns CDR1 LGHNT and CDR2 FRNRAP. This CDR3 is built from 14 residues. The ends were cut back, 4 bases at V and 0 bases at J, with 7 bases in the middle. The CDR3 loop reads CASGSGDSYNEQFF. For the CDR3, the DNA is TGTGCTAGTGGTTCAGGGGACTCCTACAATGAGCAGTTCTTC.

The chain is built from TRBV7-8 and TRBJ2-1; 8 nucleotides agree with TRBD2. Germline V gene lookup returns CDR1 SGHVS and CDR2 FQNEAQ. This CDR3 has 15 residues. The ends lost 5 bases at V and 8 bases at J; junction bases unmatched: 11. CDR3 coding DNA: TGTGCCAGCAGCGGTGCCGGGACTAGGCTTTATGAGCAGTTCTTC. Protein: CASSGAGTRLYEQFF.

The V and J genes are TRBV28 and TRBJ2-1, with 10 bases identical to TRBD1. The trim removed 6 bases at V and 7 bases at J, leaving 9 bases unmatched. The germline CDR1 and CDR2 sequences are MDHEN and SYDVKM. This CDR3 contains 15 residues. CDR3: CASSLRQGAQNEQFF. The DNA for the CDR3 is TGTGCCAGCAGCTTGAGACAGGGGGCGCAAAATGAGCAGTTCTTC.

The CDR3 reads CASSEGLAGGYEQFF. CDR3 nucleotides: TGTGCCAGCTCCGAGGGGCTAGCGGGAGGGTATGAGCAGTTCTTC. The chain couples TRBV2 to TRBJ2-1; 12 bases are shared with TRBD2. In germline, CDR1 is SNHLY, CDR2 FYNNEI. The CDR3 sequence is 15 residues long. The V and J ends lost 8 bases and 8 bases, in that order; junction bases with no gene match: 10. Supplemented by reference TRBV2 and TRBJ2-1, the full variable domain reads EPEVTQTPSHQVTQMGQEVILRCVPISNHLYFYWYRQILGQKVEFLVSFYNNEISEKSEIFDDQFSVERPDGSNFTLKIRSTKLEDSAMYFCASSEGLAGGYEQFFGPGTRLTVL.

The V call is TRBV5-1, the J call TRBJ2-3, with TRBD2 matching 10 bases. Trimming cost V 6 bases and J 2 bases; bases outside gene matches: 6. Germline V gene lookup returns CDR1 SGHRS and CDR2 YFSETQ. The CDR3 length is 15 residues. CDR3 protein: CASKVAGGFTDTQYF. The CDR3 nucleotides read TGCGCCAGCAAGGTAGCGGGAGGATTCACAGATACGCAGTATTTT.

This clone was recorded once. J is TRBJ2-2 and V is TRBV3-1 (or the pseudogene TRBV3-2); TRBD2 might be the D (6 bases). The CDR3 extends over 15 amino acids. V was trimmed by 4 bases and J by 4 bases, leaving 13 bases between them. The germline CDR1 and CDR2 sequences are LGHDT and YNNKEL (reference sequence). Here the CDR3 reads CASSPRDGGTGELFF. The CDR3 DNA sequence: TGTGCCAGCAGCCCCCGGGACGGGGGCACCGGGGAGCTGTTTTTT.

The chain joins TRBV3-1 (or the pseudogene TRBV3-2) to TRBJ1-2; possible D gene TRBD1, 5 bases. In germline, CDR1 is LGHDT, CDR2 YNNKEL (reference sequence). The CDR3 sequence is 16 residues long. V gave up 0 bases and J gave up 4 bases, with 15 bases separating them. Here the CDR3 DNA reads TGTGCCAGCAGCCAAGATGGGTATGGGGGGGGCTATGGCTACACCTTC. Its translation is CASSQDGYGGGYGYTF.

V gene TRBV27 combines with J gene TRBJ2-1, with 13 positions matching TRBD2. The CDR3 runs to 15 residues. V shed 6 bases and J 4 bases; nucleotides not matched to a gene: 3. Germline CDR1 MNHEY, CDR2 SMNVEV (reference sequence). CDR3 nucleotide sequence: TGTGCCAGCAGCCGGACTAGCGGGAGTTACAATGAGCAGTTCTTC. Protein: CASSRTSGSYNEQFF.

The rearrangement links TRBV6-2 or TRBV6-3 to TRBJ2-3; D may be TRBD2 (6 bases). Per germline, CDR1 MNHEY and CDR2 SVGEGT. V was pared by 3 bases and J by 6 bases, with 13 bases between. The CDR3 is 14 amino acids. The CDR3 loop reads CASSYGRDPDTQYF. The CDR3 DNA reads as TGTGCCAGCAGTTATGGGCGGGACCCCGATACGCAGTATTTT.

The rearrangement links TRBV27 to TRBJ1-6; maybe TRBD1 (5 bases). Germline V gives CDR1 MNHEY, CDR2 SMNVEV (reference sequence). Trimming shortened V by 5 bases and J by 5 bases, and 16 bases separated the two germline ends. The CDR3 loop spans 16 amino acids. The CDR3 DNA is TGTGCCAGCAGTCCAGATAGAACGGGGGATAATTCACCCCTCCACTTT. It specifies CASSPDRTGDNSPLHF.

The chain has TRBV2 and TRBJ2-3, with TRBD2 matching over 8 bases. Germline-derived CDR1 and CDR2 are SNHLY and FYNNEI. V lost 5 bases and J lost 6; bases outside the gene matches: 10. The CDR3 length is 15 residues. In nucleotides, the CDR3 is TGTGCCAGCAGTAGACTAGCGCGTGGAGGGGATACGCAGTATTTT. As protein: CASSRLARGGDTQYF. Filled out from reference TRBV2 and TRBJ2-3, the complete variable domain reads EPEVTQTPSHQVTQMGQEVILRCVPISNHLYFYWYRQILGQKVEFLVSFYNNEISEKSEIFDDQFSVERPDGSNFTLKIRSTKLEDSAMYFCASSRLARGGDTQYFGPGTRLTVL.

The genes are TRBV24-1 and TRBJ1-4; the D gene is possibly TRBD1 (6 bases). Germline V CDR1 and CDR2: KGHDR, SFDVKD. The CDR3 is 14 amino acids. Trimming cost V 6 bases and J 3 bases, with 10 bases left between them. CDR3 DNA: TGTGCCACCAGTTCGACAGGTCCTAATGAAAAACTGTTTTTT. Its translation: CATSSTGPNEKLFF.